The text below deals with one T cell receptor (beta chain). Antigen unknown. These data originate in a study of OX40 agonist ivuxolimab in advanced cancers. Study details: Head and neck, renal cell, melanoma or hepatocellular carcinoma were the cancers that dose-escalation patients had. Study results and limitations: By week 6 at 0.1 to 3.0 mg/kg, blood CD4+ and CD8+ T cells had expanded clonally.

The length of the CDR3 is 13 residues. Trimming at V came to 6 bases and at J to 5 bases, leaving 7 bases not matched to a gene. Germline V gene lookup returns CDR1 LGHNT and CDR2 FRNRAP. Assay used: immunoSEQ multiplex PCR; TCRdb lists only in-frame clones, some missing. The table has tens of thousands of clones, around 86% seen once; the top ten hold roughly 1.2%. The TCR was taken from an adult with an advanced solid tumor such as melanoma, head and neck, liver or kidney cancer. The starting material was CD4+ or CD8+ T cells sorted from blood, obtained in a trial of the OX40 agonist ivuxolimab. The chain has TRBV12-5 and TRBJ2-7; 7 positions agree with TRBD1. The CDR3 nucleotides read TGTGCTAGTGGAGAAGGGGGCATCGACGAGCAGTACTTC. Translation: CASGEGGIDEQYF.